Below, 27 T cell receptor beta chains from the same sample are listed, as sequenced in a study of beta chain features in type 1 diabetes. The whole isolated RNA underwent reverse transcription, so sequencing captured expressed TCRB transcripts. Sequenced by immunoSEQ multiplex PCR; TCRdb stores in-frame clones only, minus some. The data hold 680,000 or so clones, with about 16% observed a single time. Sequences were obtained from naive CD4+ T cells from blood. The receptors were gathered from a man in his late teens or twenties in good health.

The gene calls are TRBV28 and TRBJ2-3; 8 nucleotides match TRBD1. The CDR3 is 15 amino acids. Trimming took 5 bases from V and 0 from J; bases not matched to a gene: 4. Germline CDR1 is MDHEN and CDR2 is SYDVKM. CDR3 sequence: CASSPQGASTDTQYF. The CDR3 DNA reads as TGTGCCAGCAGTCCGCAGGGGGCGAGCACAGATACGCAGTATTTT.

The chain carries TRBV7-2 and TRBJ1-2; D might be TRBD1 (5 bases). Germline V CDR1 and CDR2: SGHTA, FQGNSA. The CDR3 has 13 residues. The germline V and J ends were trimmed by 11 bases and 4 bases, with 17 bases remaining between them. CDR3 sequence: CASGAGQGYGYTF. The DNA for the CDR3 is TGTGCCTCGGGTGCGGGGCAGGGCTATGGCTACACCTTC.

The rearrangement uses TRBV2 and TRBJ1-2, with TRBD1 matching 9 bases. This CDR3 contains 14 residues. Germline assignment: CDR1 SNHLY and CDR2 FYNNEI. Trimming took 1 base from V and 6 from J; bases not matched to a gene: 3. CDR3 sequence reads: CASSEGQGVDGYTF. DNA for the CDR3: TGTGCCAGCAGTGAAGGACAGGGGGTAGATGGCTACACCTTC. The whole variable domain, filled in from reference TRBV2 and TRBJ1-2, reads EPEVTQTPSHQVTQMGQEVILRCVPISNHLYFYWYRQILGQKVEFLVSFYNNEISEKSEIFDDQFSVERPDGSNFTLKIRSTKLEDSAMYFCASSEGQGVDGYTFGSGTRLTVV.

This chain joins TRBV7-2 and TRBJ2-1; D is undetermined. Per the germline V gene, CDR1 is SGHTA and CDR2 is FQGNSA. Trimming stripped 1 base from V and 1 base from J, with 14 bases between. CDR3 size: 17 residues. CDR3 amino acids: CASSLVSRLGSYNEQFF. The CDR3 coding sequence is TGTGCCAGCAGCTTAGTTTCCAGGTTGGGTTCCTACAATGAGCAGTTCTTC.

The chain carries TRBV5-4 and TRBJ2-5; TRBD2 aligns across 7 bases. The germline CDR1 and CDR2 sequences are SGHNT and YYREEE (reference sequence). With 4 bases clipped from V and 3 bases from J, the junction kept 12 bases outside the gene matches. This CDR3 is 16 amino acids long. CDR3 amino acids: CASSRGGASGKETQYF. CDR3 sequence (DNA): TGTGCCAGCAGCCGAGGCGGTGCTAGCGGCAAAGAGACCCAGTACTTC.

V usage is TRBV19 and J usage is TRBJ2-7; TRBD1 aligns across 8 bases. Germline V gene data show CDR1 as LNHDA and CDR2 as SQIVND (reference sequence). CDR3 size: 14 residues. V gave up 7 bases and J gave up 6 bases; unmatched junction bases: 11. CDR3 DNA sequence: TGTGCCAGTATGGGGACAGGCAGATTGTTCGAGCAGTACTTC. Translating gives CASMGTGRLFEQYF.

The chain recombines TRBV7-2 with TRBJ1-1, with unresolved D. The CDR3 sequence is 14 residues long. The germline V gene has CDR1 SGHTA and CDR2 FQGNSA. V lost 2 bases and J 6 bases, leaving 13 bases between the germline ends. The CDR3 spells CASSLPTFPPEAFF. In DNA form, the CDR3 reads TGTGCCAGCAGCTTACCAACCTTTCCCCCTGAAGCTTTCTTT.

This clone turned up a few times. The chain combines TRBV2 with TRBJ2-3; D call uncertain. Trimming shortened V by 6 bases and J by 4 bases, and 11 bases separated the two germline ends. CDR1 is SNHLY, CDR2 FYNNEI, per germline. This CDR3 has 13 amino acids. The CDR3 here is CASRAPGSDTQYF. The CDR3 region has the DNA TGTGCCAGCAGAGCGCCGGGTTCAGATACGCAGTATTTT.

This clone showed up just a few times. The chain joins TRBV18 to TRBJ2-3; 7 nucleotides line up with TRBD1. After removal of 0 bases from V and 2 bases from J, the junction contained 5 bases not matched to a gene. The CDR3 spans 16 residues. The germline V gene has CDR1 KGHSH and CDR2 LQKENI. CDR3 amino acids: CASSPPGTAFTDTQYF. The CDR3 DNA follows: TGTGCCAGCTCACCACCGGGGACAGCATTCACAGATACGCAGTATTTT.

In its sample, this clone was seen a few times. This chain connects TRBV28 to TRBJ2-1, with 10 bases matching TRBD1. From germline, CDR1 is MDHEN and CDR2 SYDVKM. V lost 6 bases, J lost 7 bases, and 9 bases stayed unmatched. This CDR3 is built from 15 residues. This chain's CDR3 is CASSRAGQGRNEQFF. DNA for the CDR3: TGTGCCAGCAGCAGAGCGGGACAGGGGAGAAATGAGCAGTTCTTC.

This clone was detected a few times. The gene calls are TRBV10-3 and TRBJ1-4, with a weak D call TRBD1 (5 bases). Trimming stripped 6 bases from V and 5 bases from J, with 10 bases between. In germline, CDR1 is ENHRY, CDR2 SYGVKD. The CDR3 runs to 13 residues. This chain's CDR3 is CAISGTENEKLFF. Here the CDR3 DNA reads TGTGCCATCAGCGGGACCGAAAATGAAAAACTGTTTTTT.

Only a few counts were recorded for this clone. The rearrangement links TRBV28 to TRBJ1-2; no clear D. Trimming took off 3 bases at V and 8 bases at J, with 10 bases between the two ends. The CDR3 totals 12 residues. The V gene's germline CDR1 is MDHEN and CDR2 SYDVKM. For the CDR3, the DNA is TGTGCCAGCAGTTTTTTAGTCTCAGGCTACACCTTC. As protein: CASSFLVSGYTF.

The rearrangement uses TRBV18 and TRBJ1-1, with D unclear. Germline values: CDR1 KGHSH, CDR2 LQKENI. The CDR3 consists of 12 residues. V was pared by 3 bases and J by 7 bases, with 9 bases between. This CDR3 reads CASSPREGEAFF. The CDR3 DNA is TGTGCCAGCTCACCGAGGGAGGGTGAAGCTTTCTTT. Complete variable domain (other parts from reference TRBV18 and TRBJ1-1): NAGVMQNPRHLVRRRGQEARLRCSPMKGHSHVYWYRQLPEEGLKFMVYLQKENIIDESGMPKERFSAEFPKEGPSILRIQQVVRGDSAAYFCASSPREGEAFFGQGTRLTVV.

The V call is TRBV6-6, the J call TRBJ1-3; D not resolved. With 10 bases removed from V and 4 bases from J, the gap between germline ends came to 11 bases. CDR1 and CDR2 from the germline V gene are MNHNY and SVGAGI (reference sequence). This CDR3 has 12 residues. DNA of the CDR3: TGTGCCACCGCCCCGGGAGGAAACACCATATATTTT. It specifies CATAPGGNTIYF.

This clone has more than one count but fewer than ten. This rearrangement joins TRBV28 to TRBJ1-2; 7 bases match TRBD1. CDR1 and CDR2 from the germline V gene are MDHEN and SYDVKM. V shed 10 bases, J shed 1 base, and the junction held 6 bases outside the gene matches. The CDR3 has 13 residues. As DNA, the CDR3 is TGTGCCATCGAAACAGGGGTTAACTATGGCTACACCTTC. Protein product: CAIETGVNYGYTF.

The chain is built from TRBV7-2 and TRBJ2-3; D unresolved. CDR3 length: 13 residues. Germline V CDR1 and CDR2: SGHTA, FQGNSA. CDR3 amino acids: CAIRTPSTDTQYF. The CDR3 bases are TGTGCTATCAGAACCCCGAGCACAGATACGCAGTATTTT.

This clone was picked up a small number of times. The chain uses TRBV12-5 and TRBJ2-5, with D tentatively TRBD2 (7 bases). The CDR3 has 14 residues. Germline CDR1 LGHNT, CDR2 FRNRAP. The V gene lost 6 bases and the J gene lost 3 bases, with 14 bases spanning the gap. As DNA, the CDR3 is TGTGCTAGTGGGATCCAGGGGAGGGAAGAGACCCAGTACTTC. Translation gives CASGIQGREETQYF.

The V call is TRBV4-3, the J call TRBJ2-2; D gene unclear. Germline V lookup: CDR1 LGHNA, CDR2 YSLEER. The V end lost 4 bases, the J end lost 4 bases, and 13 bases lay between the germline ends. The CDR3 has 15 amino acids. In DNA, the CDR3 is TGCGCCAGCAGCCTACGATCGACGGGCACCGGGGAGCTGTTTTTT. It codes for CASSLRSTGTGELFF.

This clone was seen more than once but under ten times. This chain uses TRBV15 with TRBJ2-3, with unresolved D. Trimming cost V 2 bases and J 4 bases, with 13 bases left between them. Germline V lookup: CDR1 LNHNV, CDR2 YYDKDF (reference sequence). This CDR3 has 15 amino acids. The chain's CDR3 is CATSRNKLPADTQYF. The DNA for the CDR3 is TGTGCCACCAGCAGAAACAAGTTGCCTGCAGATACGCAGTATTTT.

V usage is TRBV7-2 and J usage is TRBJ2-7; maybe TRBD1 (6 bases). Germline V CDR1 and CDR2: SGHTA, FQGNSA. The CDR3 spans 13 residues. V was shortened by 1 base and J by 5 bases, with 9 bases between the two germline ends. CDR3 loop: CASSLDRDNEQYF. DNA for the CDR3: TGTGCCAGCAGCTTAGACCGGGACAACGAGCAGTACTTC.

This clone was seen more than once but under ten times. Other DNA sequences in the same sample also yield this CDR3. The chain uses TRBV29-1 and TRBJ1-1, with unresolved D. Germline CDR1 is SQVTM and CDR2 is ANQGSEA. The CDR3 runs to 13 residues. Trimming took 4 bases from V and 0 from J, leaving 9 bases between them. The CDR3, as DNA: TGCAGCGTTGCGACACGAATGAACACTGAAGCTTTCTTT. Protein sequence: CSVATRMNTEAFF. The full variable domain, completed using reference TRBV29-1 and TRBJ1-1, is SAVISQKPSRDICQRGTSLTIQCQVDSQVTMMFWYRQQPGQSLTLIATANQGSEATYESGFVIDKFPISRPNLTFSTLTVSNMSPEDSSIYLCSVATRMNTEAFFGQGTRLTVV.

The V and J genes are TRBV6-6 and TRBJ2-3, with D unclear. Trimming shortened V by 5 bases and J by 0 bases, and 3 bases separated the two germline ends. CDR3 size: 12 residues. Germline-derived CDR1 and CDR2 are MNHNY and SVGAGI (reference sequence). CDR3: CASSRSTDTQYF. CDR3 DNA sequence: TGTGCCAGCAGTAGAAGCACAGATACGCAGTATTTT.

This clone was seen only a few times. This sequence joins TRBV28 and TRBJ2-1; perhaps TRBD2 as D (6 bases). Germline V gives CDR1 MDHEN, CDR2 SYDVKM. Trimming left V 1 base short and J 7 bases short, with 17 bases between. The CDR3 has 16 residues. CDR3: CASSLFVSGQRNEQFF. The DNA of the CDR3 is TGTGCCAGCAGTTTATTCGTGAGCGGGCAGCGAAATGAGCAGTTCTTC.

The chain recombines TRBV28 with TRBJ2-1; TRBD2 is a possible D gene (6 bases). The germline V and J ends were trimmed by 4 bases and 16 bases, with 26 bases remaining between them. Germline assignment: CDR1 MDHEN and CDR2 SYDVKM. This CDR3 contains 15 residues. In DNA, the CDR3 is TGTGCCAGCAGTTCCGGAGGGCCCATGCGGGCCAGAACCTTCTTC. This codes for CASSSGGPMRARTFF.

The V and J genes are TRBV9 and TRBJ2-1; TRBD2 agrees at 8 bases. The CDR3 consists of 18 residues. Germline V CDR1 and CDR2: SGDLS, YYNGEE. V shed 4 bases, J shed 3 bases, and the junction held 15 bases outside the gene matches. CDR3 residues: CASSTGPTRTSIYNEQFF. The DNA for the CDR3 is TGTGCCAGCAGCACGGGGCCCACCCGGACTAGCATCTACAATGAGCAGTTCTTC.

This clone has more than one count but fewer than ten. V is TRBV9 and J is TRBJ2-3; D gene unclear. With 0 bases removed from V and 0 bases from J, the gap between germline ends came to 11 bases. The V gene's germline CDR1 is SGDLS and CDR2 YYNGEE. This CDR3 has 16 residues. The CDR3 DNA reads TGTGCCAGCAGCGTAGGGGCCCTAAGTAGCACAGATACGCAGTATTTT. Its translation is CASSVGALSSTDTQYF.

V and J are TRBV29-1 and TRBJ2-7; D unclear. The CDR3 loop spans 11 amino acids. Germline V lookup: CDR1 SQVTM, CDR2 ANQGSEA. Trimming left V 5 bases short and J 3 bases short, with 8 bases between. This CDR3 is CSVTGHYEQYF. The CDR3 DNA is TGCAGCGTTACCGGGCACTACGAGCAGTACTTC.